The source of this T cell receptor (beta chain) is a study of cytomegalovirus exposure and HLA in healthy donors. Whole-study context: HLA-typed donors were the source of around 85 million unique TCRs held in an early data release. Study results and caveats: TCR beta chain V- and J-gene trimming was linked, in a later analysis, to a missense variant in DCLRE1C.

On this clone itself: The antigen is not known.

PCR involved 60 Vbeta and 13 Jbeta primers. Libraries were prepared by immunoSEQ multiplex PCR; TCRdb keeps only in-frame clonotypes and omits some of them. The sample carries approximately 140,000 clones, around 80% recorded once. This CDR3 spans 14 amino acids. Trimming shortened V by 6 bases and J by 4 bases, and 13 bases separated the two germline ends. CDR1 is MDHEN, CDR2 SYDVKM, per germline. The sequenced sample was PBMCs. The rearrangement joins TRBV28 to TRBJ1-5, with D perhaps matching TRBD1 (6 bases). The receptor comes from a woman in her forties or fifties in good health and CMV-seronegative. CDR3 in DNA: TGTGCCAGCAGCCAAGGGGGAAAGAATCAGCCCCAGCATTTT. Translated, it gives CASSQGGKNQPQHF. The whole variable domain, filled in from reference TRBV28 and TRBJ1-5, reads DVKVTQSSRYLVKRTGEKVFLECVQDMDHENMFWYRQDPGLGLRLIYFSYDVKMKEKGDIPEGYSVSREKKERFSLILESASTNQTSMYLCASSQGGKNQPQHFGDGTRLSIL.